The 9 T cell receptor beta chains below were found in one sample sequenced in a study of blood T cells in healthy people across ages. Sample-barcoded 5' priming and a J-beta primer mix drove a second PCR of 7 to 11 cycles. Using its own MiXCR run on the 5' RACE reads, TCRdb lists one record per CDR3 protein. The table includes about 800,000 distinct CDR3 sequences, 25% detected once. These data also formed part of another study, on T cells of mothers and their children.

Sequencing was performed on blood. All receptors come from a boy between 10 and 17 years old in good health.

The chain links TRBV18 to TRBJ2-5, with TRBD1 matching over 7 bases. Matching the DNA end better, TRBJ2-7 makes the J call doubtful. The germline V gene encodes CDR1 KGHSH and CDR2 LQKENI. The CDR3 length is 15 residues. The DNA for the CDR3 is TGTGCCAGCTCACCACGGTACGAGACAGGGTACGAGCAGTACTTC. This codes for CASSPRYETGYEQYF.

This clonotype was counted only a few times. The chain recombines TRBV7-3 with TRBJ2-1; D may be TRBD1 (6 bases). There are 15 residues in the CDR3. Trimming removed 5 bases at V and 6 bases at J, with 17 bases between. Germline assignment: CDR1 SGHTA and CDR2 FQGTGA. In DNA, the CDR3 is TGTGCCAGCAGCCCCAGACACAGGGTTGGCAATGAGCAGTTCTTC. It yields the protein CASSPRHRVGNEQFF. Full variable domain (outside the CDR3, taken from reference TRBV7-3 and TRBJ2-1): GAGVSQTPSNKVTEKGKYVELRCDPISGHTALYWYRQSLGQGPEFLIYFQGTGAADDSGLPNDRFFAVRPEGSVSTLKIQRTERGDSAVYLCASSPRHRVGNEQFFGPGTRLTVL.

This clonotype turned up a few times. V and J are TRBV6-1 and TRBJ2-7, with D possibly TRBD1 on 5 matching bases. The V and J ends lost 2 bases and 0 bases respectively, with 14 bases between them. This CDR3 has 16 amino acids. Germline lookup yields CDR1 MNHNS and CDR2 SASEGT. CDR3 region: CASSESGKFSSYEQYF. CDR3 DNA: TGTGCCAGCAGTGAATCAGGGAAGTTTTCCTCCTACGAGCAGTACTTC.

This clonotype was recorded a few times. V is TRBV12-3 or TRBV12-4 and J is TRBJ2-7; 7 positions match TRBD2. CDR3 length: 15 amino acids. V was clipped by 6 bases and J by 5 bases; unmatched bases: 13. Here the CDR3 reads CASSHARGAGDEQYF. CDR3 coding DNA: TGTGCCAGCAGCCACGCTAGGGGCGCGGGGGACGAGCAGTACTTC.

The chain links TRBV20-1 to TRBJ2-7, with 8 positions matching TRBD2. Trimming took 3 bases from V and 0 from J; bases not matched to a gene: 4. The CDR3 consists of 14 residues. Germline assignment: CDR1 DFQATT and CDR2 SNEGSKA (reference sequence). CDR3 region: CSARGLESSYEQYF. The DNA of the CDR3 is TGCAGTGCTAGGGGACTAGAAAGCTCCTACGAGCAGTACTTC.

This clonotype came up a few times. The chain combines TRBV3-1 with TRBJ2-3, with a weak D call TRBD1 (5 bases). This CDR3 has 14 amino acids. Trimming cost V 6 bases and J 1 base, with 11 bases left between them. Germline V gives CDR1 LGHDT, CDR2 YNNKEL (reference sequence). The CDR3 here is CASRGAAGTDTQYF. In DNA, the CDR3 is TGTGCCAGCAGAGGGGCGGCCGGCACAGATACGCAGTATTTT.

This clonotype showed up many times. The rearrangement links TRBV12-3 or TRBV12-4 to TRBJ2-2; perhaps TRBD2 as D (6 bases). CDR3 length: 15 amino acids. The germline V and J ends were trimmed by 3 bases and 2 bases, with 10 bases remaining between them. The chain's CDR3 is CASSFGGSNTGELFF. CDR3 nucleotide sequence: TGTGCCAGCAGTTTTGGGGGGAGCAACACCGGGGAGCTGTTTTTT.

This clonotype was counted between two and nine times. J is TRBJ2-3 and V is TRBV7-3, with D perhaps TRBD1 or TRBD2 (7 bases each). The germline CDR1 and CDR2 sequences are SGHTA and FQGTGA. This CDR3 is 19 amino acids long. Trimming took 2 bases from V and 2 from J, leaving 23 bases between them. The CDR3 sequence: CASSLGQGVPGGNTDTQYF. CDR3 DNA sequence: TGTGCCAGCAGCTTAGGTCAGGGGGTACCGGGGGGAAACACAGATACGCAGTATTTT. Using reference TRBV7-3 and TRBJ2-3 for the parts outside the CDR3, the full variable domain is GAGVSQTPSNKVTEKGKYVELRCDPISGHTALYWYRQSLGQGPEFLIYFQGTGAADDSGLPNDRFFAVRPEGSVSTLKIQRTERGDSAVYLCASSLGQGVPGGNTDTQYFGPGTRLTVL.

V gene TRBV29-1 combines with J gene TRBJ1-1; TRBD1 is a possible D gene (6 bases). Trimming removed 7 bases from V and 0 bases from J, with 12 bases in between. This CDR3 spans 13 amino acids. Germline CDR1 SQVTM, CDR2 ANQGSEA. CDR3 region: CSARTELNTEAFF. CDR3 nucleotide sequence: TGCAGCGCTCGGACAGAACTGAACACTGAAGCTTTCTTT.